A single sample is the source of the 30 T cell receptor beta chains below, sequenced in a study of PD-L1 blockade in urothelial cancer. The data were produced by immunoSEQ multiplex PCR, yet TCRdb's version contains in-frame clones alone and is incomplete. The sample shows about 86,000 clones, over 65% of them seen only once. Time point noted: pretreatment peripheral blood. This sample comprised PBMCs, obtained around atezolizumab (anti-PD-L1) treatment. The receptors here all came from a man aged 55-75 years with urothelial cancer.

The chain couples TRBV5-6 to TRBJ2-5; D may be TRBD2 (5 bases). The CDR3 runs 14 residues. V shed 3 bases and J shed 1 base, with 10 bases lying between them. From germline, CDR1 is SGHDT and CDR2 YYEEEE. The CDR3 region has the DNA TGTGCCAGCAGCTCCTCCGGGATCCAAGAGACCCAGTACTTC. This gives the protein CASSSSGIQETQYF.

This sequence joins TRBV6-5 and TRBJ2-6, with TRBD1 as a possible D gene (6 bases). Germline CDR1 reads MNHEY; CDR2 reads SVGAGI. The ends were cut back, 4 bases at V and 1 base at J, with 8 bases in the middle. The CDR3 contains 15 residues. CDR3 nucleotide sequence: TGTGCCAGCAGTTTCACAGGGTCTGGGGCCAACGTCCTGACTTTC. It translates to CASSFTGSGANVLTF.

The rearrangement joins TRBV5-4 to TRBJ2-2, with TRBD2 identical over 7 bases. CDR3 length: 15 amino acids. The ends lost 3 bases at V and 6 bases at J; junction bases unmatched: 8. Germline CDR1 reads SGHNT; CDR2 reads YYREEE (reference sequence). CDR3 amino acids: CASSSRTRGAGELFF. Written as DNA, the CDR3 is TGTGCCAGCAGCTCGAGGACTAGAGGCGCCGGGGAGCTGTTTTTT.

The J gene is TRBJ2-7, the V gene TRBV30, with a possible D match to TRBD1 (5 bases). This CDR3 comprises 13 residues. Germline CDR1 reads GTSNPN; CDR2 reads SVGIG (reference sequence). V shed 1 base and J shed 0 bases, with 7 bases lying between them. Here the CDR3 reads CAWSGGHSYEQYF. The CDR3 DNA is TGTGCCTGGAGTGGAGGACACTCCTACGAGCAGTACTTC.

The chain couples TRBV5-1 to TRBJ2-2; D is possibly TRBD2 (5 bases). The CDR3 covers 14 residues. CDR1 SGHRS and CDR2 YFSETQ come from the germline V gene. V lost 2 bases to trimming and J lost 3 bases, with 8 bases between them. The CDR3 bases are TGCGCCAGCAGCTTCCGGACTGACACCGGGGAGCTGTTTTTT. Translated: CASSFRTDTGELFF.

The rearrangement uses TRBV9 and TRBJ2-5; 8 nucleotides line up with TRBD2. The CDR3 runs to 14 residues. Germline CDR1 SGDLS, CDR2 YYNGEE. V was clipped by 0 bases and J by 3 bases; unmatched bases: 1. The CDR3 nucleotides are TGTGCCAGCAGCGTAGCCGGGAGGGAAGAGACCCAGTACTTC. Protein product: CASSVAGREETQYF.

The genes are TRBV30 and TRBJ2-5, with 8 bases that match TRBD2. CDR1 GTSNPN and CDR2 SVGIG come from the germline V gene (reference sequence). CDR3 length equals 14 residues. The V and J ends lost 0 bases and 4 bases, in that order; junction bases with no gene match: 4. DNA of the CDR3: TGTGCCTGGAGTGTCCTAGCGGGTGTAGAGACCCAGTACTTC. It yields the protein CAWSVLAGVETQYF.

In its sample, this clone was seen a few times. The V gene is TRBV7-2, the J gene TRBJ2-1; 11 bases match TRBD2. J gave up 12 bases and V 1 base, and 11 bases lay outside the gene matches. Germline CDR1 is SGHTA and CDR2 is FQGNSA. CDR3 length equals 16 residues. The CDR3 spells CASSLELAGALLGQFF. CDR3 sequence (DNA): TGTGCCAGCAGCTTAGAACTAGCGGGAGCCCTTTTGGGGCAGTTCTTC.

The J gene is TRBJ1-1, the V gene TRBV29-1; 8 bases line up with TRBD1. With V trimmed by 0 bases and J by 8 bases, 20 bases remained unmatched. The germline gives CDR1 SQVTM, CDR2 ANQGSEA. The CDR3 is 18 residues long. The CDR3 here is CSVEDLRTGRARGSEAFF. The CDR3 DNA reads as TGCAGCGTTGAAGATCTTAGGACAGGGAGGGCCCGGGGATCCGAAGCTTTCTTT.

DNA of the CDR3: TGTGCCAGCAGTGAGTTCAGAAATCAGCCCCAGCATTTT. Translating gives CASSEFRNQPQHF. The chain uses TRBV2 and TRBJ1-5, with unresolved D. The V gene's germline CDR1 is SNHLY and CDR2 FYNNEI. V lost 3 bases to trimming and J lost 4 bases, with 7 bases between them. The CDR3 is made up of 13 amino acids.

A note on this clone: This sample includes further DNA sequences coding for the same CDR3. This rearrangement joins TRBV27 to TRBJ2-7; 8 nucleotides line up with TRBD2. Trimming removed 2 bases from V and 2 bases from J; junction bases left unmatched: 5. CDR3 length equals 15 residues. CDR1 is MNHEY and CDR2 is SMNVEV in the germline V gene (reference sequence). This CDR3 reads CASSLSTSGTYEQYF. The CDR3 DNA reads as TGTGCCAGCAGTTTAAGTACTAGCGGTACCTACGAGCAGTACTTC.

The count of this clone is one. The chain has TRBV30 and TRBJ1-3; weak D call: TRBD1 (6 bases). V lost 1 base to trimming and J lost 0 bases, with 7 bases between them. Germline assignment: CDR1 GTSNPN and CDR2 SVGIG (reference sequence). CDR3 length equals 14 residues. CDR3 protein: CAWSAGDSGNTIYF. Written as DNA, the CDR3 is TGTGCCTGGAGTGCAGGGGACTCTGGAAACACCATATATTTT.

This clone was observed a handful of times. The chain joins TRBV5-4 to TRBJ2-7, with D maybe TRBD2 (6 bases). V lost 4 bases and J lost 3, with 14 bases in between. CDR3 length equals 14 residues. Germline CDR1 and CDR2: SGHNT and YYREEE (reference sequence). CDR3 sequence reads: CASSPGTSIYEQYF. The CDR3 region has the DNA TGTGCCAGCAGCCCCGGGACTTCCATCTACGAGCAGTACTTC.

This chain uses TRBV11-1 with TRBJ2-1; tentative D call: TRBD1 (6 bases). This CDR3 has 16 amino acids. Trimming shortened V by 4 bases and J by 5 bases, and 18 bases separated the two germline ends. Germline V CDR1 and CDR2: SGHAT, FQDESV (reference sequence). In nucleotides, the CDR3 is TGTGCCAGCAGCTGGGGGCTGCTAGGAGTCAACAATGAGCAGTTCTTC. This encodes CASSWGLLGVNNEQFF.

This clone appeared a single time. CDR3: CAWRPGAYEQYF. The CDR3 DNA follows: TGTGCCTGGAGGCCGGGAGCCTACGAGCAGTACTTC. This chain joins TRBV30 and TRBJ2-7; the D gene is possibly TRBD2 (6 bases). Germline values: CDR1 GTSNPN, CDR2 SVGIG (reference sequence). Trimming took 3 bases from V and 2 from J, leaving 8 bases between them. The CDR3 spans 12 residues.

The gene calls are TRBV7-3 and TRBJ2-1; 8 bases are shared with TRBD1. The CDR3 contains 15 residues. Germline loops: CDR1 SGHTA, CDR2 FQGTGA. Germline trimming cut 5 bases from V and 3 bases from J; bases unmatched to any gene: 6. The CDR3 nucleotides are TGTGCCAGCAGCCTCGACAGGGGAGGCTACAATGAGCAGTTCTTC. This gives the protein CASSLDRGGYNEQFF.

The chain employs TRBV18 and TRBJ2-5, with D perhaps TRBD1 (6 bases). The germline V gene encodes CDR1 KGHSH and CDR2 LQKENI. V lost 4 bases and J lost 3, with 18 bases in between. The CDR3 has 16 amino acids. CDR3 DNA sequence: TGTGCCAGCTCACAGAGACAGTTGGGACAAGAAGAGACCCAGTACTTC. Translation gives CASSQRQLGQEETQYF. The full variable domain, its missing parts supplied by reference TRBV18 and TRBJ2-5, is NAGVMQNPRHLVRRRGQEARLRCSPMKGHSHVYWYRQLPEEGLKFMVYLQKENIIDESGMPKERFSAEFPKEGPSILRIQQVVRGDSAAYFCASSQRQLGQEETQYFGPGTRLLVL.

This clone was recorded a few times. The chain carries TRBV2 and TRBJ2-7; 9 nucleotides align to TRBD1. V shed 6 bases, J shed 0 bases, and the junction held 9 bases outside the gene matches. Germline V gives CDR1 SNHLY, CDR2 FYNNEI. The CDR3 sequence is 16 residues long. The CDR3 DNA follows: TGTGCCAGCAGCGATTTACCGGGACAGGGCTCCTACGAGCAGTACTTC. Its translation: CASSDLPGQGSYEQYF.

The rearrangement uses TRBV27 and TRBJ2-3, with 7 nucleotides matching TRBD1. The germline gives CDR1 MNHEY, CDR2 SMNVEV (reference sequence). With 2 bases clipped from V and 1 base from J, the junction kept 6 bases outside the gene matches. The CDR3 has 16 amino acids. This CDR3 is CASSLRQGVGTDTQYF. In DNA, the CDR3 is TGTGCCAGCAGTTTACGGCAGGGGGTAGGCACAGATACGCAGTATTTT.

V usage is TRBV6-1 and J usage is TRBJ1-4, with 10 bases fitting TRBD1. The CDR3 length is 13 residues. From germline, CDR1 is MNHNS and CDR2 SASEGT. Losses at the gene ends were 8 bases for V and 8 bases for J; bases not matched to a gene: 5. In DNA, the CDR3 is TGTGCCAGCCGCAGGACAGGGGGGGAAAAACTGTTTTTT. Translating it yields CASRRTGGEKLFF.

This rearrangement joins TRBV28 to TRBJ1-1; D is undetermined. The CDR3 is made up of 16 amino acids. V lost 2 bases and J 2 bases, leaving 15 bases between the germline ends. From germline, CDR1 is MDHEN and CDR2 SYDVKM. The CDR3 coding sequence is TGTGCCAGCAGTTTAAATGTCGCCCGGTTCAACACTGAAGCTTTCTTT. Translated, it gives CASSLNVARFNTEAFF.

This clone was found a few times. This chain links TRBV29-1 with TRBJ1-2, with D possibly matching TRBD1 (6 bases). Germline loops: CDR1 SQVTM, CDR2 ANQGSEA. Deletions cut 4 bases from V and 6 bases from J, with 15 bases between. The CDR3 length is 13 residues. The CDR3 loop reads CSVVASQGNGYTF. DNA of the CDR3: TGCAGCGTTGTCGCCAGCCAGGGGAATGGCTACACCTTC.

This chain joins TRBV4-1 and TRBJ2-5; 9 bases are a match to TRBD1. Losses at the gene ends were 1 base for V and 5 bases for J; bases not matched to a gene: 5. The CDR3 runs to 15 residues. CDR1 and CDR2 (germline): MGHRA, YSYEKL. The CDR3 sequence is CASSQGGQGRETQYF. The CDR3 DNA reads as TGCGCCAGCAGCCAAGGGGGACAGGGTCGGGAGACCCAGTACTTC.

This chain uses TRBV11-2 with TRBJ2-1; D may be TRBD2 (5 bases). Trimming cost V 7 bases and J 5 bases, with 18 bases left between them. This CDR3 is 15 amino acids long. The V gene's germline CDR1 is SGHAT and CDR2 FQNNGV. CDR3 sequence (DNA): TGTGCCAGCACCCCCGGGCGGGCAGCGGACAATGAGCAGTTCTTC. Its translation is CASTPGRAADNEQFF.

This clone was seen only once. The chain recombines TRBV6-1 with TRBJ2-7; D unclear. CDR1 is MNHNS, CDR2 SASEGT, per germline. Trimming stripped 6 bases from V and 2 bases from J, with 17 bases between. The CDR3 extends over 15 amino acids. CDR3 residues: CASSELPRDAYEQYF. The CDR3 nucleotides are TGTGCCAGCAGCGAACTGCCTAGAGATGCCTACGAGCAGTACTTC.

In this sample, this clone turned up once. The rearrangement uses TRBV9 and TRBJ2-3, with D possibly being TRBD2 (6 bases). Germline CDR1 is SGDLS and CDR2 is YYNGEE. The CDR3 totals 14 residues. Trimming took off 4 bases at V and 7 bases at J, with 16 bases between the two ends. In DNA form, the CDR3 reads TGTGCCAGCAGCCCGACTAGTGTGCTGAATACGCAGTATTTT. Its translation is CASSPTSVLNTQYF.

V and J are TRBV7-2 and TRBJ1-3; 7 nucleotides agree with TRBD1. Trimming took 7 bases from V and 4 from J; bases not matched to a gene: 7. The CDR3 is 14 residues long. Germline V lookup: CDR1 SGHTA, CDR2 FQGNSA. This CDR3 reads CASTQGISGNTIYF. CDR3 coding DNA: TGTGCCAGCACACAGGGGATCTCCGGAAACACCATATATTTT.

This sequence joins TRBV4-1 and TRBJ1-4; no clear D gene. V was trimmed by 3 bases and J by 4 bases, leaving 9 bases between them. CDR1 and CDR2 from the germline V gene are MGHRA and YSYEKL. The length of the CDR3 is 14 residues. The CDR3 region has the DNA TGCGCCAGCAGCCAGCAAGAGGATAATGAAAAACTGTTTTTT. This sequence encodes CASSQQEDNEKLFF.

The table lists this clone with a count of one. This rearrangement joins TRBV2 to TRBJ2-1; TRBD1 matches 7 bases. This CDR3 comprises 15 residues. The V and J ends lost 8 bases and 6 bases, in that order; junction bases with no gene match: 13. Germline CDR1 is SNHLY and CDR2 is FYNNEI. The CDR3 reads CASGRQGVNFNEQFF. The CDR3 DNA reads TGTGCCAGCGGGCGACAGGGAGTTAATTTCAATGAGCAGTTCTTC. The whole variable domain, filled in from reference TRBV2 and TRBJ2-1, reads EPEVTQTPSHQVTQMGQEVILRCVPISNHLYFYWYRQILGQKVEFLVSFYNNEISEKSEIFDDQFSVERPDGSNFTLKIRSTKLEDSAMYFCASGRQGVNFNEQFFGPGTRLTVL.

This sequence joins TRBV4-3 and TRBJ2-5, with D possibly being TRBD2 (5 bases). The germline V gene encodes CDR1 LGHNA and CDR2 YSLEER. The CDR3 length is 16 residues. V lost 0 bases and J lost 4, with 15 bases in between. The CDR3 loop is CASSQDLSGTGETQYF. The CDR3, as DNA: TGCGCCAGCAGCCAAGATCTCAGCGGAACGGGAGAGACCCAGTACTTC.